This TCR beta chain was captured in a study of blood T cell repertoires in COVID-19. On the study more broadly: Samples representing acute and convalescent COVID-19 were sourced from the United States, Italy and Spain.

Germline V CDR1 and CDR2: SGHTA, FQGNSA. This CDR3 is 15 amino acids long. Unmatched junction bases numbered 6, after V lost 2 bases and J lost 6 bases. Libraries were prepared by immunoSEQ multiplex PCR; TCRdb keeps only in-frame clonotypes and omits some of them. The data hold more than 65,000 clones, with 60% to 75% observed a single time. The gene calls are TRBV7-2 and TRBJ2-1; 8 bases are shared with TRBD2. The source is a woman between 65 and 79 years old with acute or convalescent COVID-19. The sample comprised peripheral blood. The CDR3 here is CASSLSGGYSNEQFF. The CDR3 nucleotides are TGTGCCAGCAGCTTATCGGGAGGGTATAGCAATGAGCAGTTCTTC.